Listed here are 3 T cell receptor beta chains from one sample, sequenced in a study of T cell clonotyping in hematopoietic cell transplantation. TCRdb keeps only in-frame clones here, not all; method: immunoSEQ multiplex PCR. The data contain just under 7,500 clones, more than 75% of them singletons. Described time point: recipient sample about 28 days before transplant, after cytoreduction. Sequencing was performed on peripheral blood mononuclear cells, taken before stem cell transplant. The receptors derive from a man aged 55 to 70 with acute myeloid leukemia. Some clones in this sample may be carry-over from other donors' samples.

The rearrangement uses TRBV6-1 and TRBJ1-2, with D maybe TRBD1 (5 bases). Germline V gene sequence: CDR1 MNHNS, CDR2 SASEGT. Trimming pared 1 base from V and 0 bases from J, leaving 18 bases between. The CDR3 loop spans 18 amino acids. CDR3 DNA: TGTGCCAGCAGTGAAGGGGCAGGGCGTCCCTTGTCTAACTATGGCTACACCTTC. It codes for CASSEGAGRPLSNYGYTF.

The chain has TRBV6-4 and TRBJ2-3, with D unclear. Germline lookup yields CDR1 MRHNA and CDR2 SNTAGT. Trimming took 0 bases from V and 1 from J, leaving 5 bases between them. The CDR3 extends over 14 amino acids. DNA of the CDR3: TGTGCCAGCAGTGACTCACGGCGCACAGATACGCAGTATTTT. Translation: CASSDSRRTDTQYF.

The CDR3 DNA follows: TGCAGCTTAACTTCTGGACAGGGGTCCGAGCAGTACTTC. It yields the protein CSLTSGQGSEQYF. The chain has TRBV29-1 and TRBJ2-7; 9 bases line up with TRBD1. The CDR3 totals 13 residues. The J segment lost 6 bases and the V segment lost 8 bases, leaving 11 bases of the junction unmatched. Germline loops: CDR1 SQVTM, CDR2 ANQGSEA.